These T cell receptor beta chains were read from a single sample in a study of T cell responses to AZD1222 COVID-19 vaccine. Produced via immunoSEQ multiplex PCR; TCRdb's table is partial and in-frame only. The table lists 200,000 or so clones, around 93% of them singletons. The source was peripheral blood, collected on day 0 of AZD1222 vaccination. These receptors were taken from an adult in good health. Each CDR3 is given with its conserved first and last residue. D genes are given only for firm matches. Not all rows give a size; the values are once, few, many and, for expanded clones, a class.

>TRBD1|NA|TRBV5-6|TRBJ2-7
CASSAGTGYEQYF
TGTGCCAGCAGCGCAGGGACAGGGTACGAGCAGTACTTC
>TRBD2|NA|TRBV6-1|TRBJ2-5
CASSEGGLATLDRYQETQYF
TGTGCCAGCAGTGAAGGGGGACTAGCGACCTTAGATAGGTACCAAGAGACCCAGTACTTC
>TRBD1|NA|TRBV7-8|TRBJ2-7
CASRTRTGSSYEQYF
TGTGCCAGCAGAACACGGACAGGGAGCTCCTACGAGCAGTACTTC
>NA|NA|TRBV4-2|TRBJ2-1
CASSQERTPTDEQFF
TGTGCCAGCAGCCAAGAGAGAACCCCAACTGATGAGCAGTTCTTC
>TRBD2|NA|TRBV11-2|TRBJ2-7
CASSLTRATSGRAVYEQYF
TGTGCCAGCAGCTTAACTCGCGCGACTAGCGGGAGGGCCGTCTACGAGCAGTACTTC
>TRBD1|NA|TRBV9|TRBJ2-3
CASSVGQGVADTQYF
TGTGCCAGCAGCGTAGGACAGGGTGTGGCAGATACGCAGTATTTT
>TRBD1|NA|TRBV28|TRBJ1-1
CASSREGGFTEAFF
TGTGCCAGCAGTAGAGAAGGGGGCTTTACTGAAGCTTTCTTT
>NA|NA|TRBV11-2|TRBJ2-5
CASSLDGPGLAGKPWETQYF
TGTGCCAGCAGCTTAGATGGGCCCGGTCTGGCGGGAAAACCATGGGAGACCCAGTACTTC
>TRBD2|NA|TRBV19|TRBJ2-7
CASSIGGRTSYEQYF
TGTGCCAGTAGTATAGGCGGGAGGACATCCTACGAGCAGTACTTC
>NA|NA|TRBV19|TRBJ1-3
CASSILRSRSSGNTIYF
TGTGCCAGTAGTATCCTCCGGAGCAGAAGCTCTGGAAACACCATATATTTT
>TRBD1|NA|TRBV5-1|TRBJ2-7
CASSFETGGSEQYF
TGCGCCAGCAGCTTCGAGACAGGGGGCAGCGAGCAGTACTTC
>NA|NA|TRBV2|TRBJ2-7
CASSDLARSSYEQYF
TGTGCCAGCAGTGATCTGGCAAGGAGCTCCTACGAGCAGTACTTC
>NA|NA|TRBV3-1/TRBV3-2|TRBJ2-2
CASSLSVGAGELFF
TGTGCCAGCAGCCTTTCGGTGGGTGCCGGGGAGCTGTTTTTT
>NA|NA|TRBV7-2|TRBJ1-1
CASSLVGNQEAFF
TGTGCCAGCAGCTTAGTGGGGAACCAAGAAGCTTTCTTT
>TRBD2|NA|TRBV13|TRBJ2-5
CASSRNGGAQETQYF
TGTGCCAGCAGCCGAAACGGGGGGGCACAAGAGACCCAGTACTTC
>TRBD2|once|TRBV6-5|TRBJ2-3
CATAMSGRAADTQYF
TGTGCCACGGCCATGTCCGGGAGGGCCGCAGATACGCAGTATTTT
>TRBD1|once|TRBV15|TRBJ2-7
CATSRDFVGQGPYEQYF
TGTGCCACCAGCAGAGATTTCGTGGGACAGGGTCCCTACGAGCAGTACTTC
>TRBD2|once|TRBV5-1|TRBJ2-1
CASSLVSTSGHNEQFF
TGCGCCAGCAGCTTGGTTTCGACTAGCGGTCATAATGAGCAGTTCTTC
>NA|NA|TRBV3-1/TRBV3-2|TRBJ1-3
CASSQVHPAGVSGNTIYF
TGTGCCAGCAGCCAAGTACACCCAGCGGGGGTCTCTGGAAACACCATATATTTT
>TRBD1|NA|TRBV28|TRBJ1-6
CASSLLTGNNSPLHF
TGTGCCAGCAGTTTGCTGACAGGGAATAATTCACCCCTCCACTTT
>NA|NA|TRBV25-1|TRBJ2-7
CASSETSSGQYF
TGTGCCAGCAGTGAAACTAGTTCTGGGCAGTACTTC
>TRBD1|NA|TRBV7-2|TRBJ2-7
CASSFPTGGARQYF
TGTGCCAGCAGCTTCCCCACAGGGGGCGCGAGGCAGTACTTC
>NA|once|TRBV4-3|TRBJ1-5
CASSQDRRSNQPQHF
TGCGCCAGCAGCCAAGACAGAAGAAGCAATCAGCCCCAGCATTTT
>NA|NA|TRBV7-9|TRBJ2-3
CASSGDFTDTQYF
TGTGCCAGCAGCGGGGATTTCACAGATACGCAGTATTTT
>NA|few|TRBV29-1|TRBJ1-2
CSARRATNYGYTF
TGCAGCGCCCGAAGGGCTACTAACTATGGCTACACCTTC